This T cell receptor beta chain was identified during a study of T cell responses to AZD1222 COVID-19 vaccine (dated by TCRdb to about 2021). For the wider study: Because spike-specific TCR depth and breadth did not differ between the two schedules, AZD1222 recipients who got a second dose at roughly 4 weeks were pooled with those who got a second dose at roughly 12 weeks. A total of 233 trial participants underwent TCR sequencing, of whom about 200 had received two doses of AZD1222 and roughly 26 had received two doses of the MenACWY control vaccine. Enrollment into the trials was organized by age into subgroups of 18-55, 56-69 and 70-plus years, and those subgroups contained roughly 150, 30 and 60 TCR-sequenced participants, respectively. Here is what the overall study found, with its caveats: Vaccine-associated CD4 TCRs spanned the whole spike protein, with dominant responses in regions 160-218 and 743-854. Spike-specific TCR breadth and depth rose significantly after two AZD1222 doses compared with day 0 and with MenACWY recipients. Conclusions about previously exposed vaccinees were limited because only a handful of AZD1222 recipients were SARS-CoV-2 seropositive at baseline. In the small 56-69-year group, the increase in depth fell short of significance, most likely because of low power. Participants were mostly white British, with more females than males. The authors suggested clonal diversity may have been underestimated. Epitopes outside the regions mutated in the B.1.351 and B.1.1.7 variants were reportedly recognized by nearly half of the unique spike-specific TCRs. No day 14 peak-response samples were available, so repertoires were characterized only after the peak T cell response.

This clone appeared a few times. Its antigen is still unknown. Per-base quality was not reported, and no clone a single base away is much larger than it. The CDR3 regions of human TCRbeta chains were subjected to immunosequencing. In the original analysis: Repertoire TCRs were checked for matches against a reference library of SARS-CoV-2-specific TCRs that had been generated using the MIRA antigen-specificity platform. Breadth was defined as the fraction of unique TCRs that were SARS-CoV-2-associated, and depth was defined as the fraction of total T cells that were SARS-CoV-2-associated. Using the MIRA data, each spike-specific TCR was mapped to the spike region that the TCR reacts to and placed in a CD4 or CD8 class. Log10-transformed breadth and depth values were compared by one-way ANOVA with Sidak's multiple comparisons tests. TCRdb retrieved this table from immuneACCESS and kept in-frame rearrangements only. Not all clones are present; in checked studies, unresolved V genes account for under half, and no reason is known for the remainder. Clonal size and the V and J genes are those of that table, whereas D and trimming came from the DNA. Here the sample has about 120,000 clones; 88% occur a single time. Of the sample, about a tenth falls within the top ten clones.

The time point label corresponds to: baseline before first vaccination. The vaccinee samples were drawn from two UK trials, COV001 and COV002, one of which was a single-blind randomized controlled phase 2/3 trial testing AZD1222 (ChAdOx1 nCoV-19) in healthy adults. Trial participant PBMC samples were collected at day 0 and day 28 after the second dose for TCRbeta chain sequencing. The source of this sequence is an adult in good health. Sample: peripheral blood, taken on day 0 of AZD1222 vaccination.

The CDR3 has the sequence CASSPGAGANVLTF. The nucleotide sequence reads as follows: TGTGCCAGCTCACCCGGTGCAGGGGCCAACGTCCTGACTTTC. The chain links TRBV18 with TRBJ2-6; the D gene is not confidently resolved. A distance of 7 bases separates the germline ends of V and J, which lose 3 bases and 4 bases respectively. The CDR1 and CDR2 encoded by the germline V gene are KGHSH and LQKENI. The CDR3, cysteine through phenylalanine, is 14 amino acids long. Of the read, only the CDR3 DNA is kept; its 42 bases are in frame from base 1.